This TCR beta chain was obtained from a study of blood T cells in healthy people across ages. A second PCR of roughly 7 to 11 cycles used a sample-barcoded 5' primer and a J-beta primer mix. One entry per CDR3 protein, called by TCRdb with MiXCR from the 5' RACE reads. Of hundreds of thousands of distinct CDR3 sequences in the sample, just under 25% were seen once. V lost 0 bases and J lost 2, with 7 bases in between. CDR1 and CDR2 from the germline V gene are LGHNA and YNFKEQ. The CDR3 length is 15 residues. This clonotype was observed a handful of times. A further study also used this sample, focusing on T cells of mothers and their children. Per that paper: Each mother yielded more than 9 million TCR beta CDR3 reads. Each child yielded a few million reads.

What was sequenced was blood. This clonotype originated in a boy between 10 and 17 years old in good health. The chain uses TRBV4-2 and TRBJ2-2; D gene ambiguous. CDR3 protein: CASSQEAANTGELFF. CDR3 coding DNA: TGTGCCAGCAGCCAAGAGGCAGCAAACACCGGGGAGCTGTTTTTT.